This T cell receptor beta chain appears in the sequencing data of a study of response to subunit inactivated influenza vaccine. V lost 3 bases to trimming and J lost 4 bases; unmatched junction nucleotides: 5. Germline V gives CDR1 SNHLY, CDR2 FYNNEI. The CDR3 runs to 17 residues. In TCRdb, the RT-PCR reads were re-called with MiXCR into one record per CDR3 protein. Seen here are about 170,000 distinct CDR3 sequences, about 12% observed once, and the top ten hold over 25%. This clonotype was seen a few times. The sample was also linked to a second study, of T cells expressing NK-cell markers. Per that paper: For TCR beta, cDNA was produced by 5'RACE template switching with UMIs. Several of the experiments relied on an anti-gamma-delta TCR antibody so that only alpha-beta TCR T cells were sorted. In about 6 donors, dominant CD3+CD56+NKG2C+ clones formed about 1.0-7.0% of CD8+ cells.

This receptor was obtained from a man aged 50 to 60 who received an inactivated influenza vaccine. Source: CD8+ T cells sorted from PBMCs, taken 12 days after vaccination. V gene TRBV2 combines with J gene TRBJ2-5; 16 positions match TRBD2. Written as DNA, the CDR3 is TGTGCCAGCAGTGACCCGGGACTAGCGGGAGGGAGAGAGACCCAGTACTTC. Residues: CASSDPGLAGGRETQYF.